This T cell receptor beta chain appears in the sequencing data of a study of T cell clones after liver transplantation. The method was immunoSEQ multiplex PCR; TCRdb's version includes in-frame clones alone and lacks a portion of them. Among 70,000 to 95,000 clones listed, 83% were seen once. CDR1 is SGHNT, CDR2 YYREEE, per germline (reference sequence). Trimming left V 0 bases short and J 10 bases short, with 13 bases between. CDR3 length equals 13 residues. This sequence joins TRBV5-4 and TRBJ1-1; D remains unclear. Sample: CD4+ T cells from blood, taken at the 22-month timepoint. The receptor was isolated from a human patient who received a liver transplant. Some T cells may be the graft donor's. CDR3 protein: CASSLARYTAAFF. DNA of the CDR3: TGTGCCAGCAGCTTGGCCCGCTATACGGCAGCTTTCTTT.